These 13 T cell receptor beta chains came from one sample sequenced in a study of blood T cells in healthy people across ages. Then a second PCR, running roughly 6 to 12 cycles, was carried out with a sample-barcoded 5' primer and a J-beta primer mix. TCRdb passed the 5' RACE reads through MiXCR, listing each CDR3 protein once. The data contain 1.5 million to 2 million distinct CDR3 sequences, about 30% of them singletons. The specimen was blood. The receptors were sampled from a woman in her twenties or thirties in good health.

The rearrangement uses TRBV7-6 and TRBJ1-4; D gene uncertain. There are 15 residues in the CDR3. Germline-derived CDR1 and CDR2 are SGHVS and FNYEAQ. V was shortened by 5 bases and J by 5 bases, with 15 bases between the two germline ends. CDR3 in DNA: TGTGCCAGCAGCCCCCAAAGAGACTCCAATGAAAAACTGTTTTTT. Encoded protein: CASSPQRDSNEKLFF.

This clonotype occurred a few times. The rearrangement joins TRBV28 to TRBJ2-7; no clear D. This CDR3 comprises 13 residues. Germline V gene lookup returns CDR1 MDHEN and CDR2 SYDVKM. Between the trimmed V and J ends, which lost 7 bases and 2 bases, there was a span of 12 bases. The CDR3 nucleotides are TGTGCCAGCACCCTACGGGCAGCCTACGAGCAGTACTTC. Protein: CASTLRAAYEQYF.

This clonotype showed up just a few times. The chain carries TRBV25-1 and TRBJ1-4, with D tentatively TRBD1 (5 bases). With 1 base removed from V and 7 bases from J, the gap between germline ends came to 13 bases. CDR1 is MGHDK, CDR2 SYGVNS, per germline. The CDR3 spans 15 residues. The CDR3 DNA reads TGTGCCAGCAGTGAATCCGGTGGGGCTAGTGAAAAACTGTTTTTT. The encoded protein is CASSESGGASEKLFF.

This clonotype came up many times. This chain connects TRBV5-1 to TRBJ2-6, with D maybe TRBD1 (5 bases). The V end lost 1 base, the J end lost 2 bases, and 7 bases lay between the germline ends. Per germline, CDR1 SGHRS and CDR2 YFSETQ. The CDR3 extends over 15 amino acids. CDR3 in DNA: TGCGCCAGCAGCTTGCCCAGGGCTGGGGCCAACGTCCTGACTTTC. Translated: CASSLPRAGANVLTF. Full variable domain (rest looked up from reference TRBV5-1 and TRBJ2-6): KAGVTQTPRYLIKTRGQQVTLSCSPISGHRSVSWYQQTPGQGLQFLFEYFSETQRNKGNFPGRFSGRQFSNSRSEMNVSTLELGDSALYLCASSLPRAGANVLTFGAGSRLTVL.

This clonotype was observed many times. V is TRBV15 and J is TRBJ1-6; no reliable D call. This CDR3 comprises 13 residues. Trimming took off 0 bases at V and 6 bases at J, with 3 bases between the two ends. Germline CDR1 is LNHNV and CDR2 is YYDKDF (reference sequence). As DNA, the CDR3 is TGTGCCACCAGCAGAGAGGCTAATTCACCCCTCCACTTT. This encodes CATSREANSPLHF. The full variable domain, in which reference TRBV15 and TRBJ1-6 provide the parts outside the CDR3, is DAMVIQNPRYQVTQFGKPVTLSCSQTLNHNVMYWYQQKSSQAPKLLFHYYDKDFNNEADTPDNFQSRRPNTSFCFLDIRSPGLGDTAMYLCATSREANSPLHFGNGTRLTVT.

There are a few counts of this clonotype. The chain uses TRBV6-2 or TRBV6-3 and TRBJ2-7, with D possibly TRBD2 on 6 matching bases. Germline CDR1 is MNHEY and CDR2 is SVGEGT. This CDR3 spans 18 amino acids. V was trimmed by 0 bases and J by 4 bases, leaving 22 bases between them. This chain's CDR3 is CASSYSTVAAIFGYEQYF. CDR3 DNA: TGTGCCAGCAGTTACTCGACGGTAGCGGCGATATTTGGTTACGAGCAGTACTTC.

Concerning this clonotype itself: One end of the junction does not line up with germline, which may come from a read error. DNA of the CDR3: TGCGCCAGCAGCTTGATTCACGGGCAGCCCAATCAGCCCCAGCATTTT. Translating it yields CASSLIHGQPNQPQHF. This chain links TRBV5-5 with TRBJ1-5; D gene unclear. The germline V gene encodes CDR1 SGHKS and CDR2 YYEKEE (reference sequence). The CDR3 loop spans 16 amino acids. The full variable domain, completed using reference TRBV5-5 and TRBJ1-5, is DAGVTQSPTHLIKTRGQQVTLRCSPISGHKSVSWYQQVLGQGPQFIFQYYEKEERGRGNFPDRFSARQFPNYSSELNVNALLLGDSALYLCASSLIHGQPNQPQHFGDGTRLSIL.

The J gene is TRBJ2-3, the V gene TRBV12-3 or TRBV12-4; D perhaps matches TRBD2 (6 bases). The CDR3 loop spans 14 amino acids. Trimming took off 6 bases at V and 1 base at J, with 11 bases between the two ends. DNA for the CDR3: TGTGCCAGCAGGAAGGGACTCCGCACAGATACGCAGTATTTT. Translated: CASRKGLRTDTQYF.

The chain employs TRBV2 and TRBJ2-1; tentatively, D is TRBD2 (5 bases). Per the germline V gene, CDR1 is SNHLY and CDR2 is FYNNEI. Deletions cut 6 bases from V and 10 bases from J, with 19 bases between. The CDR3 is 14 residues long. The CDR3 sequence: CASSARPNGGEQFF. CDR3 bases: TGTGCCAGCAGCGCCAGGCCCAACGGCGGGGAGCAGTTCTTC.

The chain uses TRBV20-1 and TRBJ2-1; 7 bases match TRBD2. Per germline, CDR1 DFQATT and CDR2 SNEGSKA (reference sequence). This CDR3 spans 15 amino acids. V gave up 3 bases and J gave up 4 bases; unmatched junction bases: 9. This chain's CDR3 is CSARSGRGIYNEQFF. Here the CDR3 DNA reads TGCAGTGCTAGGTCCGGGCGGGGGATTTACAATGAGCAGTTCTTC.

This clonotype was detected many times. The junction and the germline gene differ at one end; a read error may be behind it. This chain connects TRBV6-5 to TRBJ1-1; D remains unclear. Germline V gene sequence: CDR1 MNHEY, CDR2 SVGAGI. This CDR3 is built from 12 residues. This CDR3 is CASSRGNTEAFF. The CDR3 nucleotides are TGCGCCAGCAGCCGAGGGAACACTGAAGCTTTCTTT.

This chain uses TRBV30 with TRBJ2-1, with 8 bases matching TRBD2. The CDR3 has 13 residues. J lost 14 bases, V lost 3 bases, and 12 bases had no gene match. Germline V gene lookup returns CDR1 GTSNPN and CDR2 SVGIG (reference sequence). The CDR3 sequence: CAWSAGGGTSKFF. The CDR3 DNA reads as TGTGCCTGGAGCGCCGGGGGTGGGACTAGTAAGTTCTTC.

There are many counts of this clonotype. J is TRBJ2-1 and V is TRBV20-1, with 7 bases that match TRBD2. With V trimmed by 4 bases and J by 2 bases, 5 bases remained unmatched. Germline V gene data show CDR1 as DFQATT and CDR2 as SNEGSKA (reference sequence). The CDR3 length is 14 residues. CDR3 protein: CSAIGLAAYNEQFF. CDR3 bases: TGCAGTGCTATAGGGCTAGCGGCCTACAATGAGCAGTTCTTC.